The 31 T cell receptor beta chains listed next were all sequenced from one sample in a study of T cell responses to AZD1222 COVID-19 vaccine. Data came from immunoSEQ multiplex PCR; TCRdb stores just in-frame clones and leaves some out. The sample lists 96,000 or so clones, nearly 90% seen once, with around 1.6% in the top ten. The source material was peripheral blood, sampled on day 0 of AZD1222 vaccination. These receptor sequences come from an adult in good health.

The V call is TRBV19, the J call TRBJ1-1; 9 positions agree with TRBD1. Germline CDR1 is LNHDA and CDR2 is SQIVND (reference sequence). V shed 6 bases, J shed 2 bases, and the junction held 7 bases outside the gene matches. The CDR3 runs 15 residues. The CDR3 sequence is CASRIQGAVNTEAFF. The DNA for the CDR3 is TGTGCCAGTAGGATACAGGGGGCGGTCAACACTGAAGCTTTCTTT.

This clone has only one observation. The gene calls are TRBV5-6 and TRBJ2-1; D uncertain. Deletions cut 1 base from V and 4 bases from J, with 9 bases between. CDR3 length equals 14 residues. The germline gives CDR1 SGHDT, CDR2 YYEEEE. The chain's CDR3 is CASSLLQTYNEQFF. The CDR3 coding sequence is TGTGCCAGCAGCTTGTTACAGACTTACAATGAGCAGTTCTTC.

Here the CDR3 DNA reads TGTGCCAGCAGTGAAGCTTACAATGAGCAGTTCTTC. Translation gives CASSEAYNEQFF. V usage is TRBV2 and J usage is TRBJ2-1; no clear D gene. Trimming removed 0 bases from V and 4 bases from J, with 1 base in between. Germline lookup yields CDR1 SNHLY and CDR2 FYNNEI. The CDR3 extends over 12 amino acids.

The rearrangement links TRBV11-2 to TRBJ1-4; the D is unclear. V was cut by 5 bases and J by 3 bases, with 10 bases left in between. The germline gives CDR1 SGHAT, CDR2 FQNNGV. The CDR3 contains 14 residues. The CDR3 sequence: CASSPGGANEKLFF. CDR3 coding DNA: TGTGCCAGCAGCCCAGGTGGGGCTAATGAAAAACTGTTTTTT.

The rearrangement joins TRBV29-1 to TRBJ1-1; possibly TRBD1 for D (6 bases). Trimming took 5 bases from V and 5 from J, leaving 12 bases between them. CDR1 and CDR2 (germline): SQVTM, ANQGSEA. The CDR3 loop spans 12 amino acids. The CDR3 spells CSVWRGGTEAFF. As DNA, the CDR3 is TGCAGCGTTTGGAGGGGGGGAACTGAAGCTTTCTTT. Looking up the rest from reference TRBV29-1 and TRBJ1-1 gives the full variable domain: SAVISQKPSRDICQRGTSLTIQCQVDSQVTMMFWYRQQPGQSLTLIATANQGSEATYESGFVIDKFPISRPNLTFSTLTVSNMSPEDSSIYLCSVWRGGTEAFFGQGTRLTVV.

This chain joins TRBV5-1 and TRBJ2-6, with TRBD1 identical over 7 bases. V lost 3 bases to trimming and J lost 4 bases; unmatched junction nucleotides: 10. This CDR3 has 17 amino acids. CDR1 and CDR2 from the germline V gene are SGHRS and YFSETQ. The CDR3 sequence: CASSSGQALAGANVLTF. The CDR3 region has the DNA TGCGCCAGCAGCTCCGGACAGGCTCTGGCGGGGGCCAACGTCCTGACTTTC.

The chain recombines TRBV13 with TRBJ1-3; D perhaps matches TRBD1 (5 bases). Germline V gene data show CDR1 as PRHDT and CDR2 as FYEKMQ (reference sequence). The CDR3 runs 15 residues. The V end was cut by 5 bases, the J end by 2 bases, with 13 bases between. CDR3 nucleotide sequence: TGTGCCAGCAGCCGACATCAGGGAGCTGGAAACACCATATATTTT. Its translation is CASSRHQGAGNTIYF. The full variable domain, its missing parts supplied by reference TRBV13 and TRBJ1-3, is AAGVIQSPRHLIKEKRETATLKCYPIPRHDTVYWYQQGPGQDPQFLISFYEKMQSDKGSIPDRFSAQQFSDYHSELNMSSLELGDSALYFCASSRHQGAGNTIYFGEGSWLTVV.

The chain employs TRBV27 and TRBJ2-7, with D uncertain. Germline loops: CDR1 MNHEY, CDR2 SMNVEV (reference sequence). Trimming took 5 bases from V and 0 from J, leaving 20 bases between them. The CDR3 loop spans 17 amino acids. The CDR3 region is CASSPSGTAFFSYEQYF. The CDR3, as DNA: TGTGCCAGCAGTCCCTCAGGCACAGCCTTTTTCTCCTACGAGCAGTACTTC.

The chain's CDR3 is CASSGGVTGELFF. As DNA, the CDR3 is TGTGCCAGCAGCGGAGGGGTGACCGGGGAGCTGTTTTTT. The chain has TRBV9 and TRBJ2-2, with D perhaps matching TRBD1 or TRBD2 (5 bases each). CDR1 is SGDLS, CDR2 YYNGEE, per germline. The CDR3 loop spans 13 amino acids. V was shortened by 3 bases and J by 5 bases, with 8 bases between the two germline ends.

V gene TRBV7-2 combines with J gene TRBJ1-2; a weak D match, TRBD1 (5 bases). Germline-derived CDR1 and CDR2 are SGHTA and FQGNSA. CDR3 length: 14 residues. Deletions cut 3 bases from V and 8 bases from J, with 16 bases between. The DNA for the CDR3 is TGTGCCAGCAGCTTCAGGCAGGGTGTGGACGGCTACACCTTC. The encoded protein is CASSFRQGVDGYTF. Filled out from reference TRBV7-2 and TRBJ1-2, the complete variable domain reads GAGVSQSPSNKVTEKGKDVELRCDPISGHTALYWYRQSLGQGLEFLIYFQGNSAPDKSGLPSDRFSAERTGGSVSTLTIQRTQQEDSAVYLCASSFRQGVDGYTFGSGTRLTVV.

CDR3 nucleotides: TGTGCCAGCAGCCCGCGGACCAACTACGAGCAGTACTTC. It is translated as CASSPRTNYEQYF. This chain joins TRBV7-9 and TRBJ2-7, with D unresolved. The CDR3 length is 13 residues. Germline CDR1 SEHNR, CDR2 FQNEAQ (reference sequence). Trimming left V 5 bases short and J 3 bases short, with 11 bases between. The full variable domain, rest sourced from reference TRBV7-9 and TRBJ2-7, is DTGVSQNPRHKITKRGQNVTFRCDPISEHNRLYWYRQTLGQGPEFLTYFQNEAQLEKSRLLSDRFSAERPKGSFSTLEIQRTEQGDSAMYLCASSPRTNYEQYFGPGTRLTVT.

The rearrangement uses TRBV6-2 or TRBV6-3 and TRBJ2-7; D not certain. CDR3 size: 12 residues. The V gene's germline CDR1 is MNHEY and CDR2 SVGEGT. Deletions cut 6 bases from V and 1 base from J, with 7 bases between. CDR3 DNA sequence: TGTGCCAGCAGCGGACCTTCCTACGAGCAGTACTTC. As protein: CASSGPSYEQYF.

Written as DNA, the CDR3 is TGTGCCAGCCGGATAAACTGGGGGCAGGGAGGGAACTATGGCTACACCTTC. It yields the protein CASRINWGQGGNYGYTF. The genes are TRBV19 and TRBJ1-2; TRBD1 is a possible D gene (6 bases). The CDR3 is 17 amino acids. V was pared by 9 bases and J by 2 bases, with 25 bases between. CDR1 and CDR2 from the germline V gene are LNHDA and SQIVND (reference sequence).

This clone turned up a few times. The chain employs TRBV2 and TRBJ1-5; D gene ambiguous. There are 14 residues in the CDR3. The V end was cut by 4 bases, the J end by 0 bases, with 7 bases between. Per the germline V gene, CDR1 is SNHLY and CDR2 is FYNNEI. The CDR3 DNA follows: TGTGCCAGCAGTGTGGCAGCTAGCAATCAGCCCCAGCATTTT. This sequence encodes CASSVAASNQPQHF.

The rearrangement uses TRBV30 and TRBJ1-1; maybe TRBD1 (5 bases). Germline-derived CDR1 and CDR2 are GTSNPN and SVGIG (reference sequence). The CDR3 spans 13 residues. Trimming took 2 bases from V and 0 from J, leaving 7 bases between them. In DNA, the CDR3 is TGTGCCTGGAGTCTGGGGCTGAACACTGAAGCTTTCTTT. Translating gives CAWSLGLNTEAFF.

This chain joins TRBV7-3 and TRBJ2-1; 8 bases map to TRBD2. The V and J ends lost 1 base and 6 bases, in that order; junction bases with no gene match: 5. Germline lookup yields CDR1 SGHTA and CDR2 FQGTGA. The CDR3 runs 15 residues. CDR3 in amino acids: CASSLKLAGSNEQFF. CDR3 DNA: TGTGCCAGCAGCTTAAAGTTAGCGGGGAGCAATGAGCAGTTCTTC.

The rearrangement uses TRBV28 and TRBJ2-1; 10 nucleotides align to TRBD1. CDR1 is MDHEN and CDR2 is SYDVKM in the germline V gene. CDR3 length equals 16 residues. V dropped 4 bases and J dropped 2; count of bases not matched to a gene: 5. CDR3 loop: CASSSGQGLAYNEQFF. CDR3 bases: TGTGCCAGCAGTTCGGGACAGGGGTTGGCCTACAATGAGCAGTTCTTC.

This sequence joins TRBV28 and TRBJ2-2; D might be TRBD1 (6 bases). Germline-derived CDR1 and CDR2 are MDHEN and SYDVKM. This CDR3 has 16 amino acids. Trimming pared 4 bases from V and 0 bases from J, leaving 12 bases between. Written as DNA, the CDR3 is TGTGCCAGCAGTTCACCGGGACAAACGAACACCGGGGAGCTGTTTTTT. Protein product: CASSSPGQTNTGELFF.

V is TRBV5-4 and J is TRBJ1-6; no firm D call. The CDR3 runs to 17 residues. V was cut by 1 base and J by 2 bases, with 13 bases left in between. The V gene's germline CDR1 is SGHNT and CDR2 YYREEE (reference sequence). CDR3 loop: CASSLNPGKAYNSPLHF. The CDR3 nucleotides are TGTGCCAGCAGCTTGAACCCCGGAAAGGCCTATAATTCACCCCTCCACTTT.

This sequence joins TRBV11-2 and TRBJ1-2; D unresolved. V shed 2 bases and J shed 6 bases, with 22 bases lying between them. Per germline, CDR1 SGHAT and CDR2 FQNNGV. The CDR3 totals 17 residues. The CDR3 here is CASSLFEISSGLDGYTF. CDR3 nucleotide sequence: TGTGCCAGCAGCTTATTTGAAATTAGCTCCGGGTTGGATGGCTACACCTTC.

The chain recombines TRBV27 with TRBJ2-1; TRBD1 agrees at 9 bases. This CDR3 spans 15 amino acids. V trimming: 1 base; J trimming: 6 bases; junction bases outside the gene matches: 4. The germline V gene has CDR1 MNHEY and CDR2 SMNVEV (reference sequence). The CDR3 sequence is CASSLLGQGSNEQFF. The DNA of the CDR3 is TGTGCCAGCAGTTTATTAGGACAGGGGAGCAATGAGCAGTTCTTC.

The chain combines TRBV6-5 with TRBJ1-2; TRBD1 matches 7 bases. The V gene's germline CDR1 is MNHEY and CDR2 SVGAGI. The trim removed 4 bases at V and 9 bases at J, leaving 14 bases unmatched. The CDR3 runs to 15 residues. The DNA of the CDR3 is TGTGCCAGCAGTTCCCGGGACAGTGCAGTTGGGAGCTACACCTTC. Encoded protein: CASSSRDSAVGSYTF.

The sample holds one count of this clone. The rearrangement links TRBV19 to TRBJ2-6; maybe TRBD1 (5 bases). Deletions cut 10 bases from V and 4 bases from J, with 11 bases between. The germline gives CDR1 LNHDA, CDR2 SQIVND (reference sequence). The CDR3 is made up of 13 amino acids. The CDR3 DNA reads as TGTGCCACCCAGGGCCTCGGGGCCAACGTCCTGACTTTC. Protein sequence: CATQGLGANVLTF.

The CDR3 region has the DNA TGCGCCAGCAGCCCGAGTCCGGGCTTGGAAAAAAATGAGCAGTTCTTC. Its protein product is CASSPSPGLEKNEQFF. The chain recombines TRBV5-1 with TRBJ2-1; no clear D. Germline CDR1 SGHRS, CDR2 YFSETQ. Trimming shortened V by 4 bases and J by 7 bases, and 21 bases separated the two germline ends. This CDR3 has 16 amino acids. The variable domain in full, completed from reference TRBV5-1 and TRBJ2-1, reads KAGVTQTPRYLIKTRGQQVTLSCSPISGHRSVSWYQQTPGQGLQFLFEYFSETQRNKGNFPGRFSGRQFSNSRSEMNVSTLELGDSALYLCASSPSPGLEKNEQFFGPGTRLTVL.

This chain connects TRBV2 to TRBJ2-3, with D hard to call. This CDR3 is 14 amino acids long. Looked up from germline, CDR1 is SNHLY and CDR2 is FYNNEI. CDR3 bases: TGTGTTTGTAGCCTACTAACTAGCACAGATACGCAGTATTTT. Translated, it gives CVCSLLTSTDTQYF.

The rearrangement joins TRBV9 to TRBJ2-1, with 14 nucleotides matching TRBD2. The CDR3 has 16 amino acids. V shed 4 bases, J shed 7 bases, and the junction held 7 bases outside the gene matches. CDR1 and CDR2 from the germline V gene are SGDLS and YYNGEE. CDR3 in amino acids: CASSLRLAGGHNEQFF. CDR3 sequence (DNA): TGTGCCAGCAGCCTAAGACTAGCGGGGGGGCATAATGAGCAGTTCTTC. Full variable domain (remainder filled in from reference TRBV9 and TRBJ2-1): DSGVTQTPKHLITATGQRVTLRCSPRSGDLSVYWYQQSLDQGLQFLIQYYNGEERAKGNILERFSAQQFPDLHSELNLSSLELGDSALYFCASSLRLAGGHNEQFFGPGTRLTVL.

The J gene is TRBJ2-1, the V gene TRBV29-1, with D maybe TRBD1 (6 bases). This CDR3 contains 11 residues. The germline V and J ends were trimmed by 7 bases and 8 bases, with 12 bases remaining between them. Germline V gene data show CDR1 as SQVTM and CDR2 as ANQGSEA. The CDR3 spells CSGQVGDEQFF. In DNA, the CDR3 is TGCAGCGGACAGGTAGGGGATGAGCAGTTCTTC.

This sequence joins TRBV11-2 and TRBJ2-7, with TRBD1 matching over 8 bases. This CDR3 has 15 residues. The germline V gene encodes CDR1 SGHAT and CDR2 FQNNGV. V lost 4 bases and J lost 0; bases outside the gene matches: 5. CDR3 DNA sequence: TGTGCCAGCAGCTACGGGGACAGGAGCTCCTACGAGCAGTACTTC. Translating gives CASSYGDRSSYEQYF. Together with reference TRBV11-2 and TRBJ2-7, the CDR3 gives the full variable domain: EAGVAQSPRYKIIEKRQSVAFWCNPISGHATLYWYQQILGQGPKLLIQFQNNGVVDDSQLPKDRFSAERLKGVDSTLKIQPAKLEDSAVYLCASSYGDRSSYEQYFGPGTRLTVT.

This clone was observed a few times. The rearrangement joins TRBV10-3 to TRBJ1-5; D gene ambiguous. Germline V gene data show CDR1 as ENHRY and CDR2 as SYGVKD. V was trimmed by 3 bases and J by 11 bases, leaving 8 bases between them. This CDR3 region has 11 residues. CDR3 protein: CAISDGESQHF. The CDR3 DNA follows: TGTGCCATCAGTGACGGGGAATCCCAGCATTTT.

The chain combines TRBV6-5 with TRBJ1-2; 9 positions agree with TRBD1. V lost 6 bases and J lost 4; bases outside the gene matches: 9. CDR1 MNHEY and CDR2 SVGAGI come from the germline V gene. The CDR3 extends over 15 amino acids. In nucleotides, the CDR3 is TGTGCCAGCAGCTTCGAGACAGGGGGACTCTATGGCTACACCTTC. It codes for CASSFETGGLYGYTF.

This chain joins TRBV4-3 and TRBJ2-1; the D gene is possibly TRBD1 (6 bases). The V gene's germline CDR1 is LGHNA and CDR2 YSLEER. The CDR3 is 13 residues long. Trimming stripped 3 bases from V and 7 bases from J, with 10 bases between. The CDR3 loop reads CASSHRGKNEQFF. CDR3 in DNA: TGCGCCAGCAGCCACAGGGGAAAAAATGAGCAGTTCTTC.